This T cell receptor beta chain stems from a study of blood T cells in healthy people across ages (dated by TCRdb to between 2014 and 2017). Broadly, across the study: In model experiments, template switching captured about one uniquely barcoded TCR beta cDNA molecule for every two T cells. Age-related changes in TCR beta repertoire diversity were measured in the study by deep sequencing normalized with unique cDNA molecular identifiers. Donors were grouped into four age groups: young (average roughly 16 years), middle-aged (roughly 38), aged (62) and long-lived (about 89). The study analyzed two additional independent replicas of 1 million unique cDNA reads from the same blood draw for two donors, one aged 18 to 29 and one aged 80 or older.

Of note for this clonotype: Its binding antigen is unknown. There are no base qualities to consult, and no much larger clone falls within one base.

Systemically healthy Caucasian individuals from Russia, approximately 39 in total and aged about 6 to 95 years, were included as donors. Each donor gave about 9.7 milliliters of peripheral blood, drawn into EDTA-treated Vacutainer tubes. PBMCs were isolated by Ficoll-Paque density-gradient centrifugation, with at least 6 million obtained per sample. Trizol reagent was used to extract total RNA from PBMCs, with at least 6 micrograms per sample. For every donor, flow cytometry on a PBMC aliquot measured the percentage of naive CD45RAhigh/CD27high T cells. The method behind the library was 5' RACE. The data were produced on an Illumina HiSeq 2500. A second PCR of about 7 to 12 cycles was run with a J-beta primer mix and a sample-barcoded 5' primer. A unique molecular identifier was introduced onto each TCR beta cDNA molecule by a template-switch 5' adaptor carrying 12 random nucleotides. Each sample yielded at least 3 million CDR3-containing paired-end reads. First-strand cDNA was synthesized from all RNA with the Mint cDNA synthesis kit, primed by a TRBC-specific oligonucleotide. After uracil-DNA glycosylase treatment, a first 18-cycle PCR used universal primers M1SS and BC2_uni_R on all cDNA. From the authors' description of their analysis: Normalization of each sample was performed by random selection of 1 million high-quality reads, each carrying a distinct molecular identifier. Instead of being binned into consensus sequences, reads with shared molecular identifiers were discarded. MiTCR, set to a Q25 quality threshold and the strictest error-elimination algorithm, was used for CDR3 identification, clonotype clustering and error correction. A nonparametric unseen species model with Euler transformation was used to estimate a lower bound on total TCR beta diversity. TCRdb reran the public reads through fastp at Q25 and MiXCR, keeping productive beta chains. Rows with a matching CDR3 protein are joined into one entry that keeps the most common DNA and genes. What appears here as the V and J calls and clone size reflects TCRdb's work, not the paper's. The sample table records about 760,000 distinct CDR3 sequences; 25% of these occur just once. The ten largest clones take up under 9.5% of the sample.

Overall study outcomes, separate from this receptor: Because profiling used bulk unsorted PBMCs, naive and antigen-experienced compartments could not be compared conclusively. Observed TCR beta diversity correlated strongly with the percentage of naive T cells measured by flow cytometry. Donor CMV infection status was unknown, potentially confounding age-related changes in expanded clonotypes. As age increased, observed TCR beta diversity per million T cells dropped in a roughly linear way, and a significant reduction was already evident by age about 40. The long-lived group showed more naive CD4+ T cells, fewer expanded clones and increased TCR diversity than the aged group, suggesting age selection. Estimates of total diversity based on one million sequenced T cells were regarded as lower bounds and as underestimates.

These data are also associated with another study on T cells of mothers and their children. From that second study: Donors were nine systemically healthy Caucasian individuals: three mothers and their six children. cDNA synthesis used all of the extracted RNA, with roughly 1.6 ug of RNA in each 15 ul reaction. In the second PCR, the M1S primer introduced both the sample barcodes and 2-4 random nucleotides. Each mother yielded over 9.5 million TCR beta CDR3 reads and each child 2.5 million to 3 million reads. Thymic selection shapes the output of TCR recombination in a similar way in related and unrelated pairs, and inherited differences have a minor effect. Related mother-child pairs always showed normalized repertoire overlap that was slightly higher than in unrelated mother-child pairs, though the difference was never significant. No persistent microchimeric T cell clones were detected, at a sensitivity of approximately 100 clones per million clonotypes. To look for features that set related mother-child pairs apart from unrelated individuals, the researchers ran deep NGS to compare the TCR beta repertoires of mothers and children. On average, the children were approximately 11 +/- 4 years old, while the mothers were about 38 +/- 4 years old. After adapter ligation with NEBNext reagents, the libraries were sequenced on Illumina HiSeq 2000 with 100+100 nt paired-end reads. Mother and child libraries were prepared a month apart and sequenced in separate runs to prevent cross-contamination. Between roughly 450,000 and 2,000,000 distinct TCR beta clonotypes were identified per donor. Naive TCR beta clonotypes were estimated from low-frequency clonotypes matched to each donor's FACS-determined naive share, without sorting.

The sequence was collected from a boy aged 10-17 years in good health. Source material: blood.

The CDR3 reads as follows: CASSQDPTGVTEAFF. The DNA sequence follows: TGCGCCAGCAGCCAAGACCCGACAGGCGTCACTGAAGCTTTCTTT. The chain is assembled from TRBV4-3 and TRBJ1-1, and perhaps TRBD1 as D gene, on 6 matching bases. The V end loses 0 bases and the J end loses 4 bases, and a stretch of 12 bases separates them. Including the terminal cysteine and phenylalanine, the CDR3 comprises 15 residues. CDR3 DNA is the only sequence kept; it has 45 bases, read in frame from the first base. The germline V gene specifies LGHNA as CDR1 and YSLEER as CDR2.